This T cell receptor beta chain comes out of a study of T cells in Graves' hyperthyroidism and ophthalmopathy. This clonotype came up many times. TCR beta CDR3 regions were amplified from RNA transcripts. Primed by the HTBI set, a first-round RT-PCR was run on the TCR CDR3. MiXCR, run by TCRdb on the multiplex PCR reads, gives a single entry per CDR3 protein. The table shows approximately 520,000 distinct CDR3 sequences, with around 22% occurring only once. Patients with uncontrolled infections, other autoimmune diseases, pregnancy or lactation were excluded. This CDR3 has 16 amino acids. Germline V lookup: CDR1 SGHVS, CDR2 FQNEAQ. V lost 2 bases and J lost 5, with 15 bases in between.

The clonotype originates from a woman in her twenties or thirties with Graves' ophthalmopathy. The chain has TRBV7-8 and TRBJ2-2; D is ambiguous. The source material was blood. The CDR3 region is CASSLIWTRRTGELFF. Here the CDR3 DNA reads TGTGCCAGCAGCTTAATCTGGACGAGGCGGACCGGGGAGCTGTTTTTT.